Listed below are T cell receptor beta chains from one sample, sequenced in a study of naive and memory T cell subsets. MiXCR, run by TCRdb on the UMI-ligation and nested PCR reads, gives a single entry per CDR3 protein. Of approximately 140,000 distinct CDR3 sequences listed, around 15% were seen once; the top ten hold roughly 0.14%. The sequenced sample was naive CD4+ T cells from blood. The receptors shown here come from a human donor in good health. The CDR3 runs from the conserved cysteine through the conserved F or W. A D gene is named only where the DNA matches it firmly. Size values are once, few and many counts, or a class for expanded clones, and some rows have none.

V gene: TRBV5-1
D gene: NA
clone size: many
J gene: TRBJ1-5
CDR3 protein: CASSLEGYSNQPQHF
CDR3 DNA: TGCGCCAGCAGCTTGGAAGGCTATAGCAATCAGCCCCAGCATTTT

V gene: TRBV28
D gene: NA
clone size: NA
J gene: TRBJ2-7
CDR3 protein: CAIRWDRTYEQYF
CDR3 DNA: TGTGCCATCCGCTGGGACCGGACCTACGAGCAGTACTTC

V gene: TRBV29-1
D gene: NA
clone size: NA
J gene: TRBJ1-5
CDR3 protein: CSVVAGQNQPQHF
CDR3 DNA: TGCAGCGTTGTGGCAGGGCAAAATCAGCCCCAGCATTTT

V gene: TRBV6-5
D gene: NA
clone size: NA
J gene: TRBJ2-5
CDR3 protein: CASSYGSPATQYF
CDR3 DNA: TGTGCCAGCAGTTACGGTAGCCCTGCGACCCAGTACTTC

V gene: TRBV10-3
D gene: NA
clone size: many
J gene: TRBJ1-1
CDR3 protein: CAIRRTVNTEAFF
CDR3 DNA: TGTGCCATCAGGCGGACGGTGAACACTGAAGCTTTCTTT

V gene: TRBV7-3
D gene: NA
clone size: NA
J gene: TRBJ2-2
CDR3 protein: CASSLFGGALNTGELFF
CDR3 DNA: TGTGCCAGCAGCTTATTTGGGGGAGCGTTGAACACCGGGGAGCTGTTTTTT

V gene: TRBV12-3/TRBV12-4
D gene: NA
clone size: few
J gene: TRBJ2-2
CDR3 protein: CASKIAETLQGGELFF
CDR3 DNA: TGTGCCAGCAAAATAGCGGAGACCTTGCAGGGCGGGGAGCTGTTTTTT

V gene: TRBV11-2
D gene: NA
clone size: few
J gene: TRBJ2-3
CDR3 protein: CASSLVGKQSKDF
CDR3 DNA: TGTGCCAGCAGCTTAGTTGGTAAACAGAGTAAGGATTTT

V gene: TRBV18
D gene: NA
clone size: few
J gene: TRBJ1-2
CDR3 protein: CASSPSGAGYGYTF
CDR3 DNA: TGTGCCAGCTCACCATCAGGGGCCGGCTATGGCTACACCTTC

V gene: TRBV6-5
D gene: NA
clone size: few
J gene: TRBJ1-1
CDR3 protein: CASSYMPPRQNTEAFF
CDR3 DNA: TGTGCCAGCAGTTATATGCCCCCTCGACAGAACACTGAAGCTTTCTTT

V gene: TRBV9
D gene: TRBD2
clone size: few
J gene: TRBJ2-7
CDR3 protein: CASSPRLAGGLSYEQYF
CDR3 DNA: TGTGCCAGCAGCCCAAGACTAGCGGGAGGGCTATCCTACGAGCAGTACTTC

V gene: TRBV3-1
D gene: NA
clone size: few
J gene: TRBJ1-4
CDR3 protein: CASSQQATNEKLFF
CDR3 DNA: TGTGCCAGCAGCCAACAGGCAACTAATGAAAAACTGTTTTTT

V gene: TRBV7-2
D gene: NA
clone size: few
J gene: TRBJ2-5
CDR3 protein: CASSTRLRETQYF
CDR3 DNA: TGTGCCAGCAGCACGCGATTGCGGGAGACCCAGTACTTC

V gene: TRBV7-2
D gene: NA
clone size: few
J gene: TRBJ2-7
CDR3 protein: CAREIGQLSYEQYF
CDR3 DNA: TGTGCCAGGGAGATCGGACAACTCTCCTACGAGCAGTACTTC

V gene: TRBV5-1
D gene: NA
clone size: NA
J gene: TRBJ1-1
CDR3 protein: CASSVQGNTEAFF
CDR3 DNA: TGCGCCAGCAGCGTACAGGGGAACACTGAAGCTTTCTTT

V gene: TRBV10-3
D gene: NA
clone size: few
J gene: TRBJ1-4
CDR3 protein: CAIRDGPTNEKLFF
CDR3 DNA: TGTGCCATCAGAGACGGCCCAACTAATGAAAAACTGTTTTTT

V gene: TRBV4-1
D gene: NA
clone size: few
J gene: TRBJ2-5
CDR3 protein: CASSQDRGLADPKETQYF
CDR3 DNA: TGCGCCAGCAGCCAAGATAGGGGTTTAGCGGACCCGAAAGAGACCCAGTACTTC

V gene: TRBV5-1
D gene: TRBD2
clone size: few
J gene: TRBJ2-7
CDR3 protein: CASSWTSGSYEQYF
CDR3 DNA: TGCGCCAGCAGCTGGACTAGCGGGAGCTACGAGCAGTACTTC

V gene: TRBV28
D gene: NA
clone size: NA
J gene: TRBJ1-2
CDR3 protein: CASTPPVRYYGYTF
CDR3 DNA: TGTGCCAGCACCCCACCAGTCAGGTACTATGGCTACACCTTC

V gene: TRBV3-1
D gene: NA
clone size: NA
J gene: TRBJ1-1
CDR3 protein: CASSQVPGLNTEAFF
CDR3 DNA: TGTGCCAGCAGCCAAGTTCCGGGGTTGAACACTGAAGCTTTCTTT

V gene: TRBV7-2
D gene: NA
clone size: many
J gene: TRBJ2-1
CDR3 protein: CASSLPLSIGDEQFF
CDR3 DNA: TGTGCCAGCAGCTTACCACTAAGTATAGGAGATGAGCAGTTCTTC

V gene: TRBV19
D gene: TRBD1
clone size: few
J gene: TRBJ2-6
CDR3 protein: CASSSGTGLAGANVLTF
CDR3 DNA: TGTGCCAGTAGTTCCGGGACAGGGTTGGCTGGGGCCAACGTCCTGACTTTC

V gene: TRBV6-5
D gene: TRBD1
clone size: NA
J gene: TRBJ1-5
CDR3 protein: CASSLRDSQPQHF
CDR3 DNA: TGTGCCAGCAGCCTCCGGGACAGCCAGCCCCAGCATTTT

V gene: TRBV10-3
D gene: NA
clone size: few
J gene: TRBJ2-4
CDR3 protein: CAISNRESAKNIQYF
CDR3 DNA: TGTGCCATCAGCAACAGGGAATCAGCCAAAAACATTCAGTACTTC

V gene: TRBV11-2
D gene: TRBD2
clone size: many
J gene: TRBJ2-7
CDR3 protein: CASSPRLAGGDEQYF
CDR3 DNA: TGTGCCAGCAGCCCGCGACTAGCGGGAGGTGATGAGCAGTACTTC

V gene: TRBV10-3
D gene: TRBD2
clone size: NA
J gene: TRBJ2-3
CDR3 protein: CAIRDASGRTDTQYF
CDR3 DNA: TGTGCCATCAGAGACGCTAGCGGGAGAACAGATACGCAGTATTTT

V gene: TRBV7-3
D gene: TRBD1
clone size: NA
J gene: TRBJ1-6
CDR3 protein: CASSSQGSYNSPLHF
CDR3 DNA: TGTGCCAGCAGCTCACAGGGGAGTTATAATTCACCCCTCCACTTT

V gene: TRBV29-1
D gene: NA
clone size: many
J gene: TRBJ1-5
CDR3 protein: CSVGGDSPGSQPQHF
CDR3 DNA: TGCAGCGTTGGAGGAGACAGCCCCGGGAGTCAGCCCCAGCATTTT

V gene: TRBV10-3
D gene: TRBD1
clone size: few
J gene: TRBJ1-2
CDR3 protein: CAIRRQGNYGYTF
CDR3 DNA: TGTGCCATCAGGAGACAGGGAAACTATGGCTACACCTTC

V gene: TRBV4-1
D gene: NA
clone size: NA
J gene: TRBJ2-7
CDR3 protein: CASSQDLTGSSYEQYF
CDR3 DNA: TGCGCCAGCAGCCAAGATCTAACAGGGAGCTCCTACGAGCAGTACTTC

V gene: TRBV23-1
D gene: NA
clone size: few
J gene: TRBJ2-7
CDR3 protein: CASSRQGRVYEQYF
CDR3 DNA: TGCGCCAGCAGTCGACAGGGGAGGGTCTACGAGCAGTACTTC

V gene: TRBV9
D gene: NA
clone size: NA
J gene: TRBJ1-5
CDR3 protein: CASSGGVSSNQPQHF
CDR3 DNA: TGTGCCAGCAGCGGGGGGGTAAGTTCCAATCAGCCCCAGCATTTT

V gene: TRBV5-5
D gene: NA
clone size: few
J gene: TRBJ2-6
CDR3 protein: CASSAGRDLDGTSGANVLTF
CDR3 DNA: TGTGCCAGCAGCGCGGGACGGGATTTGGACGGTACCTCTGGGGCCAACGTCCTGACTTTC

V gene: TRBV2
D gene: TRBD1
clone size: few
J gene: TRBJ1-3
CDR3 protein: CASRAGTAKGNTIYF
CDR3 DNA: TGTGCCAGCAGGGCCGGGACAGCGAAAGGAAACACCATATATTTT

V gene: TRBV9
D gene: NA
clone size: once
J gene: TRBJ2-5
CDR3 protein: CASSVDGWEETQYF
CDR3 DNA: TGTGCCAGCAGCGTAGACGGTTGGGAAGAGACCCAGTACTTC

V gene: TRBV7-9
D gene: NA
clone size: NA
J gene: TRBJ2-1
CDR3 protein: CASSPPGRAGNEQFF
CDR3 DNA: TGTGCCAGCAGCCCTCCGGGACGAGCGGGCAATGAGCAGTTCTTC

V gene: TRBV5-4
D gene: NA
clone size: many
J gene: TRBJ1-2
CDR3 protein: CASSLGRQLYGYTF
CDR3 DNA: TGTGCCAGCAGCTTGGGAAGGCAGCTCTATGGCTACACCTTC

V gene: TRBV11-2
D gene: TRBD2
clone size: few
J gene: TRBJ2-7
CDR3 protein: CASSLIERETHEQYF
CDR3 DNA: TGTGCCAGCAGCTTAATCGAGCGGGAGACCCACGAGCAGTACTTC

V gene: TRBV5-1
D gene: NA
clone size: NA
J gene: TRBJ2-3
CDR3 protein: CASSLVGTSRSTDTQYF
CDR3 DNA: TGCGCCAGCAGCTTGGTCGGGACCAGCAGGAGCACAGATACGCAGTATTTT

V gene: TRBV5-1
D gene: TRBD1
clone size: NA
J gene: TRBJ2-3
CDR3 protein: CASSKDRGVTDTQYF
CDR3 DNA: TGCGCCAGCAGTAAGGACAGGGGGGTGACAGATACGCAGTATTTT

V gene: TRBV20-1
D gene: TRBD1
clone size: NA
J gene: TRBJ1-1
CDR3 protein: CSAARQGNTEAFF
CDR3 DNA: TGCAGTGCAGCTAGACAGGGGAACACTGAAGCTTTCTTT

V gene: TRBV28
D gene: NA
clone size: few
J gene: TRBJ2-7
CDR3 protein: CASRDTDLTYEQYF
CDR3 DNA: TGTGCCAGCAGGGACACTGACCTTACCTACGAGCAGTACTTC

V gene: TRBV12-3/TRBV12-4
D gene: NA
clone size: few
J gene: TRBJ1-2
CDR3 protein: CASSLYYGYTF
CDR3 DNA: TGTGCCAGCAGTTTGTACTATGGCTACACCTTC

V gene: TRBV6-2/TRBV6-3
D gene: NA
clone size: few
J gene: TRBJ1-3
CDR3 protein: CASNFGISSGNTIYF
CDR3 DNA: TGTGCCAGCAATTTTGGAATAAGCTCTGGAAACACCATATATTTT

V gene: TRBV18
D gene: NA
clone size: few
J gene: TRBJ2-5
CDR3 protein: CASSSQERETQYF
CDR3 DNA: TGTGCCAGCTCAAGCCAAGAGCGAGAGACCCAGTACTTC

V gene: TRBV10-3
D gene: NA
clone size: NA
J gene: TRBJ2-6
CDR3 protein: CAISVSSAPSGANVLTF
CDR3 DNA: TGTGCCATCAGTGTGTCTAGCGCCCCCTCTGGGGCCAACGTCCTGACTTTC

V gene: TRBV28
D gene: NA
clone size: NA
J gene: TRBJ1-4
CDR3 protein: CASSLRGLREKLFF
CDR3 DNA: TGTGCCAGCAGCCTTCGGGGTCTAAGGGAAAAACTGTTTTTT

V gene: TRBV18
D gene: NA
clone size: many
J gene: TRBJ2-2
CDR3 protein: CASSPLGLANTGELFF
CDR3 DNA: TGTGCCAGCTCGCCCTTGGGGCTCGCGAACACCGGGGAGCTGTTTTTT

V gene: TRBV7-6
D gene: NA
clone size: few
J gene: TRBJ2-2
CDR3 protein: CASSLEAGIENTGELFF
CDR3 DNA: TGTGCCAGCAGCTTAGAGGCAGGGATAGAGAACACCGGGGAGCTGTTTTTT

V gene: TRBV20-1
D gene: TRBD2
clone size: NA
J gene: TRBJ2-7
CDR3 protein: CSAVGTSGTYEQYF
CDR3 DNA: TGCAGTGCAGTGGGGACTAGCGGGACCTACGAGCAGTACTTC

V gene: TRBV6-5
D gene: NA
clone size: NA
J gene: TRBJ2-2
CDR3 protein: CASSRDPSTGELFF
CDR3 DNA: TGTGCCAGCAGCCGGGACCCCAGCACCGGGGAGCTGTTTTTT

V gene: TRBV3-1
D gene: NA
clone size: NA
J gene: TRBJ1-5
CDR3 protein: CASSQGSGGNQPQHF
CDR3 DNA: TGTGCCAGCAGCCAAGGGTCAGGAGGCAATCAGCCCCAGCATTTT